The 27 T cell receptor beta chains given below trace back to one sample, sequenced in a study of tumor-infiltrating lymphocytes in oesophageal squamous cell carcinoma listed by TCRdb under 2016. Preparation of the library involved PCR. The sequencer listed for this sample is Illumina HiSeq 2000. TCRdb reran the public reads through fastp at Q25 and MiXCR, keeping productive beta chains. Here each entry gathers all rows of one CDR3 protein and keeps the most common genes and DNA. The sample table records fewer than 20,000 distinct CDR3 sequences; roughly 47% of these occur just once. The top ten clones comprise 29% of the sample. The sequencing sample was made of esophageal tumor tissue. The receptor source for this set is a male donor with esophageal squamous cell carcinoma.

The sample holds one count of this clonotype. The chain joins TRBV7-7 to TRBJ2-5; possibly TRBD2 for D (6 bases). In germline, CDR1 is SSHAT, CDR2 FNYEAQ (reference sequence). The CDR3 has 13 residues. The V end lost 1 base, the J end lost 5 bases, and 8 bases lay between the germline ends. This CDR3 is CASSLGGRETQYF. CDR3 in DNA: TGTGCCAGCAGCTTAGGAGGGAGGGAGACCCAGTACTTC.

This clonotype was detected only a few times. The chain is built from TRBV7-3 and TRBJ2-5; D may be TRBD2 (5 bases). Deletions cut 2 bases from V and 2 bases from J, with 9 bases between. Germline assignment: CDR1 SGHTA and CDR2 FQGTGA. There are 14 residues in the CDR3. Here the CDR3 DNA reads TGTGCCAGCAGCTTAGGACGGGGTCAAGAGACCCAGTACTTC. It is translated as CASSLGRGQETQYF.

By sample fraction, this clonotype is medium-sized. The chain combines TRBV7-9 with TRBJ1-1; D possibly corresponds to TRBD1 (6 bases). The CDR3 length is 11 residues. The V and J ends lost 4 bases and 7 bases respectively, with 7 bases between them. Per the germline V gene, CDR1 is SEHNR and CDR2 is FQNEAQ (reference sequence). CDR3 bases: TGTGCCAGCAGCTGGGACAATGAAGCTTTCTTT. Amino acid sequence: CASSWDNEAFF.

The genes are TRBV7-6 and TRBJ1-1; D is ambiguous. The J call may not be correct, given that the DNA end is closer to TRBJ2-2. CDR3 length: 14 residues. In germline, CDR1 is SGHVS, CDR2 FNYEAQ. CDR3 region: CASSMEPLAGELFF. The CDR3 DNA sequence: TGTGCCAGCAGTATGGAACCCTTGGCCGGGGAGCTGTTTTTT.

V is TRBV12-3 or TRBV12-4 and J is TRBJ2-5; D could derive from TRBD1 or TRBD2 (6 bases each). The length of the CDR3 is 17 residues. V shed 3 bases and J shed 0 bases, with 17 bases lying between them. CDR3 DNA: TGTGCCAGCAGTTTGGGGCTCGGGGGCCGTGACCAAGAGACCCAGTACTTC. Translated, it gives CASSLGLGGRDQETQYF.

This clonotype is medium-sized (0.01 to 0.1%) by share. This rearrangement joins TRBV6-6 to TRBJ2-3, with 8 bases that match TRBD1. The CDR3 is 15 amino acids. Germline CDR1 MNHNY, CDR2 SVGAGI (reference sequence). Trimming took 0 bases from V and 4 from J; bases not matched to a gene: 3. Written as DNA, the CDR3 is TGTGCCAGCAGTTACTCGACAGGGGTAGCAGATACGCAGTATTTT. Its translation: CASSYSTGVADTQYF.

This clonotype is classed as medium-sized (0.01 to 0.1%). This chain joins TRBV12-3 or TRBV12-4 and TRBJ2-1; TRBD2 matches 14 bases. CDR3 length: 17 amino acids. The V and J ends lost 5 bases and 7 bases, in that order; junction bases with no gene match: 10. The CDR3 DNA reads as TGTGCCAGCAGTCCTTGGACTAGCGGGGGGCCTGGTAATGAGCAGTTCTTC. Its translation: CASSPWTSGGPGNEQFF.

The chain links TRBV7-4 to TRBJ2-5; D gene unclear. The DNA end lines up better with TRBJ2-1; the J call may be wrong. CDR3 length equals 13 residues. CDR1 and CDR2 from the germline V gene are SGHVT and SQSDAQ. CDR3 region: CASSLGFSNEQFF. The CDR3, as DNA: TGTGCCAGCAGCTTAGGGTTCTCTAATGAGCAGTTCTTC.

The chain joins TRBV10-3 to TRBJ2-5; TRBD1 or TRBD2 may be the D gene (5 bases each). Germline lookup yields CDR1 ENHRY and CDR2 SYGVKD. The germline V and J ends were trimmed by 10 bases and 2 bases, with 17 bases remaining between them. The CDR3 extends over 14 amino acids. The CDR3 nucleotides are TGTGCCACCAAGATCGAGGGGAGTCAAGAGACCCAGTACTTC. Amino acid sequence: CATKIEGSQETQYF.

This clonotype was seen repeatedly, ten times or more. This sequence joins TRBV7-2 and TRBJ2-3; D could derive from TRBD1 or TRBD2 (5 bases each). Germline lookup yields CDR1 SGHTA and CDR2 FQGNSA. Trimming took off 3 bases at V and 4 bases at J, with 8 bases between the two ends. The CDR3 is made up of 13 amino acids. This CDR3 is CASSLGTADTQYF. CDR3 DNA sequence: TGTGCCAGCAGCTTGGGGACGGCAGATACGCAGTATTTT.

By frequency in the sample, this clonotype is large. The chain is built from TRBV7-3 and TRBJ2-3; unclear D gene. The CDR3 is 15 amino acids. Germline-derived CDR1 and CDR2 are SGHTA and FQGTGA. Trimming took off 5 bases at V and 1 base at J, with 13 bases between the two ends. The CDR3 region has the DNA TGTGCCAGCAGCCCGTCCTACCTAGGCACAGATACGCAGTATTTT. Translated, it gives CASSPSYLGTDTQYF.

V usage is TRBV4-3 and J usage is TRBJ1-1, with a tentative D call TRBD1 (5 bases). CDR3 length: 15 amino acids. V lost 3 bases and J 6 bases, leaving 17 bases between the germline ends. Per the germline V gene, CDR1 is LGHNA and CDR2 is YSLEER. This CDR3 reads CASSHSGNPTPEAFF. CDR3 sequence (DNA): TGCGCCAGCAGCCACTCAGGGAACCCTACCCCTGAAGCTTTCTTT.

This clonotype was counted ten times or more. The chain uses TRBV27 and TRBJ2-3; no reliable D call. Trimming removed 9 bases from V and 1 base from J, with 11 bases in between. This CDR3 contains 13 residues. The germline V gene has CDR1 MNHEY and CDR2 SMNVEV (reference sequence). This CDR3 is CASPPRGTDTQYF. CDR3 bases: TGTGCCAGTCCCCCCCGGGGCACAGATACGCAGTATTTT.

In DNA, the CDR3 is TGTGCCAGCAGCTTAACTAGCGGGAGGATCGATGAGCAGTTCTTC. It is translated as CASSLTSGRIDEQFF. The V gene is TRBV7-2, the J gene TRBJ2-4; TRBD2 matches at 12 bases. The J call may be incorrect, as the DNA end agrees better with TRBJ2-1. CDR3 length equals 15 residues. CDR1 and CDR2 from the germline V gene are SGHTA and FQGNSA.

The rearrangement uses TRBV6-1 and TRBJ2-1, with D perhaps TRBD1 or TRBD2 (5 bases each). The J call is uncertain, as TRBJ2-7 better fits the DNA end. Germline CDR1 reads MNHNS; CDR2 reads SASEGT. The CDR3 consists of 14 residues. DNA for the CDR3: TGTGCCAGCAGAAAACACGGGGCAGGTTACGAGCAGTACTTC. This encodes CASRKHGAGYEQYF.

Of note for this clonotype: This may come from a read error, since a much larger clone is one base off. This chain links TRBV11-2 with TRBJ2-7, with 12 bases lining up with TRBD2. Looked up from germline, CDR1 is SGHAT and CDR2 is FQNNGV. The CDR3 is 16 amino acids. The junction had 11 bases not matched to a gene; V was cut back by 2 bases and J by 9 bases. CDR3 in amino acids: CASSLFAGTSGRAQYF. CDR3 nucleotide sequence: TGTGCCAGCAGCTTATTCGCCGGGACTAGCGGGCGGGCGCAGTACTTC. The full variable domain, rest sourced from reference TRBV11-2 and TRBJ2-7, is EAGVAQSPRYKIIEKRQSVAFWCNPISGHATLYWYQQILGQGPKLLIQFQNNGVVDDSQLPKDRFSAERLKGVDSTLKIQPAKLEDSAVYLCASSLFAGTSGRAQYFGPGTRLTVT.

This clonotype was counted many times. The rearrangement uses TRBV6-1 and TRBJ2-3; 8 nucleotides align to TRBD2. The V gene end was trimmed by 8 bases and the J gene end by 6 bases; junction bases not matched to a gene: 10. Germline loops: CDR1 MNHNS, CDR2 SASEGT. The CDR3 runs 14 residues. The CDR3 nucleotides read TGTGCCAGCCGCCGGGGGGGGGGCCGGGATACGCAGTATTTT. As protein: CASRRGGGRDTQYF.

The J gene is TRBJ2-3, the V gene TRBV7-2; 7 bases match TRBD2. Germline CDR1 SGHTA, CDR2 FQGNSA. The CDR3 has 14 amino acids. Trimming cost V 1 base and J 4 bases; bases outside gene matches: 2. The CDR3 loop is CASSLVGGSDTQYF. The CDR3 DNA reads TGTGCCAGCAGCTTAGTGGGGGGGTCAGATACGCAGTATTTT.

This clonotype was seen many times. This chain connects TRBV4-1 to TRBJ1-5, with D possibly being TRBD1 (5 bases). The CDR3 is made up of 15 amino acids. The germline CDR1 and CDR2 sequences are MGHRA and YSYEKL. Trimming shortened V by 1 base and J by 4 bases, and 11 bases separated the two germline ends. CDR3 sequence reads: CASSQVPGSNQPQHF. The CDR3 coding sequence is TGCGCCAGCAGCCAAGTGCCAGGGTCAAATCAGCCCCAGCATTTT.

The chain combines TRBV7-8 with TRBJ2-5, with D possibly TRBD1 on 5 matching bases. The DNA end favors TRBJ2-7, so the J call may be wrong. The CDR3 has 14 residues. Germline V gene lookup returns CDR1 SGHVS and CDR2 FQNEAQ. CDR3 amino acids: CASSLGPGNYEQYF. CDR3 in DNA: TGTGCCAGCAGCTTAGGGCCAGGGAACTACGAGCAGTACTTC.

The V and J genes are TRBV5-1 and TRBJ2-6; 11 bases map to TRBD1. The length of the CDR3 is 19 residues. CDR1 SGHRS and CDR2 YFSETQ come from the germline V gene. The V gene end was trimmed by 2 bases and the J gene end by 1 base; junction bases not matched to a gene: 8. DNA of the CDR3: TGCGCCAGCAGCTTAGGGACAGGGGGAGGCCTTTCTGGGGCCAACGTCCTGACTTTC. Amino acid sequence: CASSLGTGGGLSGANVLTF.

The chain has TRBV7-2 and TRBJ1-5; 7 positions match TRBD1. The V and J ends lost 3 bases and 5 bases, in that order; junction bases with no gene match: 7. From germline, CDR1 is SGHTA and CDR2 FQGNSA. The CDR3 has 15 amino acids. The CDR3: CASSLFVTGHQPQHF. CDR3 sequence (DNA): TGTGCCAGCAGCTTGTTCGTGACAGGGCATCAGCCCCAGCATTTT.

The gene calls are TRBV7-2 and TRBJ2-3, with 11 bases aligning to TRBD2. The DNA end is a closer match to TRBJ2-1, so the J assignment may be wrong. Looked up from germline, CDR1 is SGHTA and CDR2 is FQGNSA. The length of the CDR3 is 16 residues. The CDR3 sequence is CASLGASTSGSGEQFF. In DNA form, the CDR3 reads TGTGCCAGCCTGGGGGCAAGTACTAGCGGGAGTGGTGAGCAGTTCTTC.

This clonotype was seen many times. V and J are TRBV24-1 and TRBJ2-5; 10 bases fit TRBD1. Germline V gene sequence: CDR1 KGHDR, CDR2 SFDVKD. The trim removed 5 bases at V and 2 bases at J, leaving 4 bases unmatched. The CDR3 loop spans 15 amino acids. CDR3 nucleotide sequence: TGTGCCACCAGTGCGACGGGACAGGGGCAAGAGACCCAGTACTTC. It translates to CATSATGQGQETQYF.

Comment on this clonotype: A junction boundary mismatches the germline segment, possibly from a read error. The V gene is TRBV7-6, the J gene TRBJ2-4, with a possible D match to TRBD1 (6 bases). Gene TRBJ2-7 matches the end of the DNA better, so the J call may be wrong. This CDR3 region has 16 residues. Germline V gene data show CDR1 as SGHVS and CDR2 as FNYEAQ. CDR3 sequence (DNA): TGTGCTAGCAGCTTACCACACAGGGTCGGAGCCTACGAGCAGTACTTC. This encodes CASSLPHRVGAYEQYF.

The chain links TRBV7-3 to TRBJ2-7; 13 bases match TRBD2. V was clipped by 5 bases and J by 1 base; unmatched bases: 5. The CDR3 is made up of 16 amino acids. Germline V lookup: CDR1 SGHTA, CDR2 FQGTGA. CDR3 nucleotide sequence: TGTGCCAGCAGCGCCCCGACTAGCGGGAGGTCCTACGAGCAGTACTTC. Residues: CASSAPTSGRSYEQYF.

This clonotype was observed many times. The genes are TRBV5-4 and TRBJ1-5, with D hard to call. The germline V gene has CDR1 SGHNT and CDR2 YYREEE (reference sequence). The CDR3 loop spans 13 amino acids. The V end was cut by 0 bases, the J end by 9 bases, with 10 bases between. The CDR3 DNA reads as TGTGCCAGCAGCTTGGACAGTTTTGGGCCCCAGCATTTT. Its translation is CASSLDSFGPQHF.